Sequencing of this T cell receptor beta chain was carried out in a study of cytotoxic CD8 clonotypes in ibrutinib-treated CLL. Overall study context: The patients comprised about a dozen relapsed/refractory and roughly 15 treatment-naive cases, 17 IGHV unmutated.

Repertoires were generated with immunoSEQ multiplex PCR, while TCRdb's copy carries only in-frame clones and drops some. This repertoire shows 150,000 or so clones, over 75% found once; its top ten account for 3%. Study observations and caveats: T-cell clonality at baseline went above that of age-matched healthy donors and rose and fell with circulating CD8+ T-cell counts.

A note on this clone: Its antigen is not known.

This sequence originates from a human donor with chronic lymphocytic leukemia. The specimen was PBMCs, collected at disease progression, from a patient treated with ibrutinib.

The CDR3: CASRRSGHIYEQYF. The CDR3 bases are TGTGCCAGCAGGAGATCGGGACACATCTACGAGCAGTACTTC. The V gene is TRBV28, the J gene TRBJ2-7; tentative D call: TRBD1 (6 bases). This CDR3 has 14 amino acids. V was pared by 6 bases and J by 3 bases, with 15 bases between. Germline V gene lookup returns CDR1 MDHEN and CDR2 SYDVKM.